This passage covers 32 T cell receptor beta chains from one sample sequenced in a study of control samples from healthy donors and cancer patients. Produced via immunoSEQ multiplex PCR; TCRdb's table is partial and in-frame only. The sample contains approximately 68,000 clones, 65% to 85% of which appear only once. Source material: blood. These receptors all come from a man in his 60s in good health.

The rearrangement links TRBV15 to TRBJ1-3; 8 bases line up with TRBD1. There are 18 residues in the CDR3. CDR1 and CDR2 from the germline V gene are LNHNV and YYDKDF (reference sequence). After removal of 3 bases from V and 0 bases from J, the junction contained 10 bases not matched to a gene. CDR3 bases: TGTGCCACCAGCAGGGCCTCCCCAGGGGGCCGCTCTGGAAACACCATATATTTT. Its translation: CATSRASPGGRSGNTIYF.

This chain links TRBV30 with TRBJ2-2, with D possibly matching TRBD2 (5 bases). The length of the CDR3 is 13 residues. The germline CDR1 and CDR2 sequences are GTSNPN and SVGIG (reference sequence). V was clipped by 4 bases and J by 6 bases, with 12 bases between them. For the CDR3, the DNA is TGTGCCTGGAAGTTTCGGGGATCCGGGGAGCTGTTTTTT. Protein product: CAWKFRGSGELFF.

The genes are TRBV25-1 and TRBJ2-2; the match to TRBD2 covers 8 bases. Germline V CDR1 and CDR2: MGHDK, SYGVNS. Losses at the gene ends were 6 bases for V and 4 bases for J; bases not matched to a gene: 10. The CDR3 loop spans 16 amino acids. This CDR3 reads CASSPVSGGPTGELFF. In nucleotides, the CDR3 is TGTGCCAGCAGCCCCGTGTCGGGAGGGCCCACCGGGGAGCTGTTTTTT.

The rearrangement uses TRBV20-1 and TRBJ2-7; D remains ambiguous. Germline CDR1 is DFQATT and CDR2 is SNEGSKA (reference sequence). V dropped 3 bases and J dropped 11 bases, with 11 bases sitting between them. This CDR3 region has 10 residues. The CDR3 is CSASIVTEYF. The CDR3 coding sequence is TGCAGTGCTAGTATTGTCACAGAGTACTTC.

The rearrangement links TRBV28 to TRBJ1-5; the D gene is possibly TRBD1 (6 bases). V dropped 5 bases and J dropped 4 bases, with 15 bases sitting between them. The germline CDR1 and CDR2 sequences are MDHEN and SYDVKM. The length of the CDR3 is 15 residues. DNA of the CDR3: TGTGCCAGCAGTGATGACGGGGGCGCGAATCAGCCCCAGCATTTT. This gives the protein CASSDDGGANQPQHF.

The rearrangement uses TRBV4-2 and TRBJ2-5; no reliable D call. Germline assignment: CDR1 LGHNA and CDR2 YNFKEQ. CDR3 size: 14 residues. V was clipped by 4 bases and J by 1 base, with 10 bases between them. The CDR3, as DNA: TGTGCCAGCAGCCCCTTTGGCCTCCAAGAGACCCAGTACTTC. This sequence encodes CASSPFGLQETQYF.

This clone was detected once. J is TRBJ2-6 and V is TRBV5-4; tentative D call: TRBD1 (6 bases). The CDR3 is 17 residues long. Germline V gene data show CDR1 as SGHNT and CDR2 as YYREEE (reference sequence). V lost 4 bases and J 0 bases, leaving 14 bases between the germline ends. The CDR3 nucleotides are TGTGCCAGCAGCAAGGACAGTTTTAACTCTGGGGCCAACGTCCTGACTTTC. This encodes CASSKDSFNSGANVLTF.

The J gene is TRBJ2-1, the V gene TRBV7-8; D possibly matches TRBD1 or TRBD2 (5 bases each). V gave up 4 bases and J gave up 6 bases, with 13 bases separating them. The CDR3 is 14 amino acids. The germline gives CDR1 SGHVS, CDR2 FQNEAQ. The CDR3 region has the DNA TGTGCCAGCAGCTCCCCTGGGGGTCTCAATGAGCAGTTCTTC. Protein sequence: CASSSPGGLNEQFF.

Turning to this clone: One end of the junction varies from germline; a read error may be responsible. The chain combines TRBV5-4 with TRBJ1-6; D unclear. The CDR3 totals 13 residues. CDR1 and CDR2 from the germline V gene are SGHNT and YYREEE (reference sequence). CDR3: CASSLEGNSPLHF. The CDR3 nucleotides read TGTGCCAGCAGTTTGGAGGGTAATTCACCCCTCCACTTT.

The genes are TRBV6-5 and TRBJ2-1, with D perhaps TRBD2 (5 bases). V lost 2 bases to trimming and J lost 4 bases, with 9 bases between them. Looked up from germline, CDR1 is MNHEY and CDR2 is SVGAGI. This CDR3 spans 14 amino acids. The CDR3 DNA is TGTGCCAGCAGTTACCCGGGGATATACAATGAGCAGTTCTTC. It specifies CASSYPGIYNEQFF.

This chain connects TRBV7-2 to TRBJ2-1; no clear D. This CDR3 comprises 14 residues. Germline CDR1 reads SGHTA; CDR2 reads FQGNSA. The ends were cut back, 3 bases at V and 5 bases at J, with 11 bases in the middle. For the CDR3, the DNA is TGTGCCAGCAGCTTGGTGGTTGGGCACAATGAGCAGTTCTTC. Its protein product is CASSLVVGHNEQFF.

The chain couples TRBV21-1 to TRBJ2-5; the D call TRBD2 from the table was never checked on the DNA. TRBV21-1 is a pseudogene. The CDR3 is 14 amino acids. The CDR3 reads CASSKKTGRATQYF. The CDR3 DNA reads TGTGCCAGCAGCAAAAAAACGGGGAGAGCGACCCAGTACTTC.

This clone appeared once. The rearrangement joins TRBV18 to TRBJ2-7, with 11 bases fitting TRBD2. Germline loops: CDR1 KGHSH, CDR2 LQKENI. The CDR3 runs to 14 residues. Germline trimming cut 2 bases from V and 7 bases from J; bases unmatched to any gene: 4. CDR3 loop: CASSPTSGSPEQYF. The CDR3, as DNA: TGTGCCAGCTCACCAACTAGCGGGAGTCCGGAGCAGTACTTC.

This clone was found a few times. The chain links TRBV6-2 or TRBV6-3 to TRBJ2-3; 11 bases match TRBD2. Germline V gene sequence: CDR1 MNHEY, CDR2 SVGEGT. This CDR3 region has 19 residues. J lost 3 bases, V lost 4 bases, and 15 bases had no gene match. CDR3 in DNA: TGTGCCAGCAGTTCTTTTCGACTAGCGGGAAGGGGAGGAACAGATACGCAGTATTTT. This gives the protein CASSSFRLAGRGGTDTQYF.

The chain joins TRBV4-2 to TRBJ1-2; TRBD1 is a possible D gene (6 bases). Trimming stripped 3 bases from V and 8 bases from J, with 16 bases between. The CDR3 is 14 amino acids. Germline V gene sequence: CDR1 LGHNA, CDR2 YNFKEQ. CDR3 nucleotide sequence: TGTGCCAGCAGCCAGGGGCGGACAGTACGAGGCTACACCTTC. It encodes CASSQGRTVRGYTF.

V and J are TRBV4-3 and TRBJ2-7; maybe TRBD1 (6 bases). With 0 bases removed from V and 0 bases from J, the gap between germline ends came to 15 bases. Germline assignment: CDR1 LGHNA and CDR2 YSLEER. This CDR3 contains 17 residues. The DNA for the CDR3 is TGCGCCAGCAGCCAAGATCTGGGGTGGGACACCTCCTACGAGCAGTACTTC. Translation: CASSQDLGWDTSYEQYF.

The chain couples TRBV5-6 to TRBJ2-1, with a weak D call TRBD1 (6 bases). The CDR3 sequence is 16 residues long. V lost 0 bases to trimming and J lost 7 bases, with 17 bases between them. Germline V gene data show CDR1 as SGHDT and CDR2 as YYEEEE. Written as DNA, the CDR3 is TGTGCCAGCAGCTTGGTTCCGCAGGGGTTCGGTAATGAGCAGTTCTTC. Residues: CASSLVPQGFGNEQFF.

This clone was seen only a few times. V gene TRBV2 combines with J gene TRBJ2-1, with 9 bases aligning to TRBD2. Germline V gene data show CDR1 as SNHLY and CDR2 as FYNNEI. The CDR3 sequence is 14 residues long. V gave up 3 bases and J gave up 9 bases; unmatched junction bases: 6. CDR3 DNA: TGTGCCAGCAGTGACGGGGTAGCGGGAGTTGAGCAGTTCTTC. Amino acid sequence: CASSDGVAGVEQFF.

The CDR3 reads CASSWDREETNYGYTF. CDR3 in DNA: TGTGCCAGCAGCTGGGACAGGGAGGAGACTAACTATGGCTACACCTTC. The V and J genes are TRBV5-6 and TRBJ1-2; TRBD1 matches at 9 bases. This CDR3 contains 16 residues. Losses at the gene ends were 3 bases for V and 0 bases for J; bases not matched to a gene: 6. Looked up from germline, CDR1 is SGHDT and CDR2 is YYEEEE.

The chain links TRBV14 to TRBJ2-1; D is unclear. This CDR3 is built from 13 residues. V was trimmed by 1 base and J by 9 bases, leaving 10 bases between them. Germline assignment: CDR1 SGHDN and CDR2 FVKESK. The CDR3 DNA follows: TGTGCCAGCAGCCAAGTAGGATCTTTTGAGCAGTTCTTC. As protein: CASSQVGSFEQFF. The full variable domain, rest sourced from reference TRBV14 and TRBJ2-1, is EAGVTQFPSHSVIEKGQTVTLRCDPISGHDNLYWYRRVMGKEIKFLLHFVKESKQDESGMPNNRFLAERTGGTYSTLKVQPAELEDSGVYFCASSQVGSFEQFFGPGTRLTVL.

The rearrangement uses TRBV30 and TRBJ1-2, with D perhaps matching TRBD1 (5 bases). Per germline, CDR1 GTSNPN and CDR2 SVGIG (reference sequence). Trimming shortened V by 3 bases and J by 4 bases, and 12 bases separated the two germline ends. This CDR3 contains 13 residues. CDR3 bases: TGTGCCTGGAGGAGGGGCAGGGTCTATGGCTACACCTTC. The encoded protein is CAWRRGRVYGYTF.

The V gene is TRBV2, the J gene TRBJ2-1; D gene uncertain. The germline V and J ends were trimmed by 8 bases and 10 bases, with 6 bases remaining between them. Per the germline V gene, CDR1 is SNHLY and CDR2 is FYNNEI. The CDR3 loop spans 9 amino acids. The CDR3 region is CASGAEQFF. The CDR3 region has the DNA TGTGCCAGCGGTGCCGAGCAGTTCTTC.

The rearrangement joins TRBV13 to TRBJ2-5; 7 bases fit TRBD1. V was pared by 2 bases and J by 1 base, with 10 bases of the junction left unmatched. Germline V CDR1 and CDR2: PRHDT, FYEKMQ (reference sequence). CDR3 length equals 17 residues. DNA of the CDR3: TGTGCCAGCAGCTTAACCGGTGCGGCAGGGGGCCAAGAGACCCAGTACTTC. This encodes CASSLTGAAGGQETQYF. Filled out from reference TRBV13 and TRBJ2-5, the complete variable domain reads AAGVIQSPRHLIKEKRETATLKCYPIPRHDTVYWYQQGPGQDPQFLISFYEKMQSDKGSIPDRFSAQQFSDYHSELNMSSLELGDSALYFCASSLTGAAGGQETQYFGPGTRLLVL.

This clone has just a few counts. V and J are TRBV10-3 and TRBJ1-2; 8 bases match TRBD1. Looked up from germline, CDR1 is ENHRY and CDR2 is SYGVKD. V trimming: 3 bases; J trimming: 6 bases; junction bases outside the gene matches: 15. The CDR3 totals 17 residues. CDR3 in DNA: TGTGCCATCAGTGATCTATTGGACAGGGTAACATCTAATGGCTACACCTTC. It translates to CAISDLLDRVTSNGYTF.

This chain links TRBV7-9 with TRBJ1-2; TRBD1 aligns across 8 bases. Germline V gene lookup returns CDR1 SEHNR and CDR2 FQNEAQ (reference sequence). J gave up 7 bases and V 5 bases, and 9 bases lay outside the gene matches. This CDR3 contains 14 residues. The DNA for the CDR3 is TGTGCCAGCAGCATTAGGACAGGGTCGGGTGGCTACACCTTC. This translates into CASSIRTGSGGYTF.

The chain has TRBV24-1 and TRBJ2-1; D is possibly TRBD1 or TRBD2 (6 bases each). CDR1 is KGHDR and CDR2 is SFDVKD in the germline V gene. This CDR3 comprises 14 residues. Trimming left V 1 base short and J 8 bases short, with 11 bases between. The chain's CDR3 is CATSDFRGRYEQFF. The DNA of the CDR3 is TGTGCCACCAGTGATTTCCGGGGGCGGTATGAGCAGTTCTTC.

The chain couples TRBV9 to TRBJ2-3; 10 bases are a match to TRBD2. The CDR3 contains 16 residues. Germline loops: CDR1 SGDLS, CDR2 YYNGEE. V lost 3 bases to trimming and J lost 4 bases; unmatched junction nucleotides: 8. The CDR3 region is CASSGPGLAMADTQYF. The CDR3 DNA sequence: TGTGCCAGCAGCGGACCGGGACTAGCGATGGCAGATACGCAGTATTTT.

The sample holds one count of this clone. The CDR3 loop is CASSPRQGTNYGYTF. As DNA, the CDR3 is TGTGCCAGCAGCCCCCGACAGGGAACTAACTATGGCTACACCTTC. This chain connects TRBV5-5 to TRBJ1-2, with 7 bases matching TRBD1. The trim removed 4 bases at V and 0 bases at J, leaving 6 bases unmatched. Looked up from germline, CDR1 is SGHKS and CDR2 is YYEKEE (reference sequence). The CDR3 covers 15 residues.

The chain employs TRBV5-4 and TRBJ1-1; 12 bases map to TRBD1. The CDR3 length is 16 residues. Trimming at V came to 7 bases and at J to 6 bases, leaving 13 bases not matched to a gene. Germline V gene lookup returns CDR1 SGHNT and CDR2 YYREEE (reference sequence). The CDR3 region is CASRGQGAVGGAEAFF. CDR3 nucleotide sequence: TGTGCCAGCCGGGGACAGGGGGCAGTGGGGGGGGCTGAAGCTTTCTTT.

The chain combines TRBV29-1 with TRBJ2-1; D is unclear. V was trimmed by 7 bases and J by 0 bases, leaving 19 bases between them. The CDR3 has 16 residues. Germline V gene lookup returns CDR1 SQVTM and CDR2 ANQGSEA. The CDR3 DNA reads TGCAGCGCAACACCCCAAATAATTAGCTCCTACAATGAGCAGTTCTTC. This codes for CSATPQIISSYNEQFF.

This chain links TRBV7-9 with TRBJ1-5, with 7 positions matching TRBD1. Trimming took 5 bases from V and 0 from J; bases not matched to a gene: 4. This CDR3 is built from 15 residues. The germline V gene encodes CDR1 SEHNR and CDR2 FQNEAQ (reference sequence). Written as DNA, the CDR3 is TGTGCCAGCAGCCAGACAGGGAATAGCAATCAGCCCCAGCATTTT. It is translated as CASSQTGNSNQPQHF.

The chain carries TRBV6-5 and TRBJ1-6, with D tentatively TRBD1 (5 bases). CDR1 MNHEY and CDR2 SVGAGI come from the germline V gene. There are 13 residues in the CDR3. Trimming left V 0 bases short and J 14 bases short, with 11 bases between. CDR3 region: CASSYSPRGALHF. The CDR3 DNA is TGTGCCAGCAGTTACTCGCCCAGAGGGGCCCTCCACTTT.